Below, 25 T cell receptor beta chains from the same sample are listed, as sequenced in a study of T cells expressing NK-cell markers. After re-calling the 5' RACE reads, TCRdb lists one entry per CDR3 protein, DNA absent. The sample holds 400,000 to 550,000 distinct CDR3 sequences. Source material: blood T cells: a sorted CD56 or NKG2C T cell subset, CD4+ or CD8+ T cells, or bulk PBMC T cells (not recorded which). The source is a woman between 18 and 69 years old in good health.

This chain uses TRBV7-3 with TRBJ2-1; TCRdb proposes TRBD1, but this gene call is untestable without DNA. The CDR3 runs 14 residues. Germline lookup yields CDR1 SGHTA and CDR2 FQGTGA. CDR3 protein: CASSVQGTHNEQFF.

The chain's CDR3 is CASSVFSGRGNTEAFF. The chain joins TRBV9 to TRBJ1-1. Germline V gene data show CDR1 as SGDLS and CDR2 as YYNGEE. CDR3 length: 16 residues.

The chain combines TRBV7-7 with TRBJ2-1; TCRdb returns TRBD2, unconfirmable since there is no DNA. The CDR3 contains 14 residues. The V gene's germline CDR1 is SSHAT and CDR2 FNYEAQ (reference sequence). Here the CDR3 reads CASSLNSGANEQFF.

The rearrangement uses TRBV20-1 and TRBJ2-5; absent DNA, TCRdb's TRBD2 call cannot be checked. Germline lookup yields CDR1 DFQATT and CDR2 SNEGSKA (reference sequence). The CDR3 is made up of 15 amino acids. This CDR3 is CSARAGLAGYETQYF.

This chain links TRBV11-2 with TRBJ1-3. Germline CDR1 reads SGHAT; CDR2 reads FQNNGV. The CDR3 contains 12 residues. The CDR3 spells CASSPSGNTIYF.

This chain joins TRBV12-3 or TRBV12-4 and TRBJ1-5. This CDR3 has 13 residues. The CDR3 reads CASSFGDSGPQHF.

The CDR3 sequence is CASSVDRAYNQPQHF. The chain has TRBV28 and TRBJ1-5; TCRdb calls TRBD1, which cannot be checked without DNA. The CDR3 length is 15 residues. CDR1 is MDHEN and CDR2 is SYDVKM in the germline V gene.

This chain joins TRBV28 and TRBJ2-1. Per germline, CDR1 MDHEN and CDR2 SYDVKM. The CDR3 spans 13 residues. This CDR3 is CASSFSPNNEQFF.

CDR3 residues: CSAPNPETQYF. The chain combines TRBV20-1 with TRBJ2-5. In germline, CDR1 is DFQATT, CDR2 SNEGSKA (reference sequence). The CDR3 covers 11 residues.

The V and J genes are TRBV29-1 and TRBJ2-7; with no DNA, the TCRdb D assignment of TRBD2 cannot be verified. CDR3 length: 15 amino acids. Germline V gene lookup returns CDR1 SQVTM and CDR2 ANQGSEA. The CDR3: CSVEVTGLPPYEQYF.

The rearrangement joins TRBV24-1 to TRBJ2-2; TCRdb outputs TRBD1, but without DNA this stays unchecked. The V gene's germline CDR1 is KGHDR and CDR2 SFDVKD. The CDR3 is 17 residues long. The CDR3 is CATSAPMGGPNTGELFF.

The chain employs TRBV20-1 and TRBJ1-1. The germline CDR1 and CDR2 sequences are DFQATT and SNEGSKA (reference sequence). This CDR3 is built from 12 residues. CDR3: CSARDVNTEAFF.

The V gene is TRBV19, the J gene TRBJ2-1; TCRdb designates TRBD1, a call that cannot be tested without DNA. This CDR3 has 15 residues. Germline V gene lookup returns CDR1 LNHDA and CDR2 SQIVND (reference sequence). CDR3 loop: CASSIGGRGYNEQFF. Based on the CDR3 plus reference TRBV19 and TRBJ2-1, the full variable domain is DGGITQSPKYLFRKEGQNVTLSCEQNLNHDAMYWYRQDPGQGLRLIYYSQIVNDFQKGDIAEGYSVSREKKESFPLTVTSAQKNPTAFYLCASSIGGRGYNEQFFGPGTRLTVL.

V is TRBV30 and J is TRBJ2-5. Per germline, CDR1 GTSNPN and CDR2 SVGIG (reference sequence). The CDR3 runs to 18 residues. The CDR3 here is CAWSVSALSGYRGKTQYF.

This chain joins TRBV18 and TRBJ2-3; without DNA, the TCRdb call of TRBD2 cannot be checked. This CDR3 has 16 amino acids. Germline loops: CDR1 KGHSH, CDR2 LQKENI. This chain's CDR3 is CASSPPGGGEADTQYF.

CDR3 amino acids: CSGGYSYEQYF. V usage is TRBV29-1 and J usage is TRBJ2-7. Germline V lookup: CDR1 SQVTM, CDR2 ANQGSEA. The CDR3 has 11 residues.

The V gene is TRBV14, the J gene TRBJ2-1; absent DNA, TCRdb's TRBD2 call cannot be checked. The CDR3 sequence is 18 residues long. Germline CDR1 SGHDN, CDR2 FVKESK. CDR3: CASSQVYAGGPLVGEQFF.

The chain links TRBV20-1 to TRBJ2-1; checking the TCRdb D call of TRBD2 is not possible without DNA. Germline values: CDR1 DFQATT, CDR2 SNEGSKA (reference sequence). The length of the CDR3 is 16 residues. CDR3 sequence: CSAPPRSGGTYNEQFF.

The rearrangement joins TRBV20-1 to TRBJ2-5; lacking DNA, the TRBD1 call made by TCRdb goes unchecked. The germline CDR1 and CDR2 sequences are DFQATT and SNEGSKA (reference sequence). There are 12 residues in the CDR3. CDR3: CSARGTQETQYF.

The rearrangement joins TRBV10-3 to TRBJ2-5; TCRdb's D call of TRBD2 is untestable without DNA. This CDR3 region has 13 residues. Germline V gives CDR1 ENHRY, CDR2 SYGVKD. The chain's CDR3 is CAISESRAETQYF.

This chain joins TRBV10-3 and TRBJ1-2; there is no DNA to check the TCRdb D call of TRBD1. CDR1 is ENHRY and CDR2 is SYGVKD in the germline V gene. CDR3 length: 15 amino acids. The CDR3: CAISEMDREIHGYTF.

The CDR3 is CASSQDPTGKNIQYF. The chain uses TRBV4-3 and TRBJ2-4; absent DNA, TCRdb's TRBD1 call cannot be checked. This CDR3 contains 15 residues. The germline gives CDR1 LGHNA, CDR2 YSLEER.

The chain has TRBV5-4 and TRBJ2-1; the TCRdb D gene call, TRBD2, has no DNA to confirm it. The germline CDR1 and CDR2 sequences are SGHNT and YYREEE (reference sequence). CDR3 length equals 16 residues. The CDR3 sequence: CASSTPPLAGGREQFF.

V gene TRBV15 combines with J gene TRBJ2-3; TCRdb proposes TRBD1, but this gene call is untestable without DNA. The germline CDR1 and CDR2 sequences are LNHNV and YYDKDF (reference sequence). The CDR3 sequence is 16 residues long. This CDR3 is CATSRGSGQGTDTQYF.

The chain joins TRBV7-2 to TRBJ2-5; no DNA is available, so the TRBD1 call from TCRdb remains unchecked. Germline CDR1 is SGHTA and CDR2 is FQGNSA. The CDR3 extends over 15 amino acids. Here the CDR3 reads CASSLMVGAVETQYF.